This TCR beta chain stems from a study of blood T cells in healthy people across ages. CDR3 length equals 14 residues. Trimming pared 10 bases from V and 3 bases from J, leaving 18 bases between. The authors ran a second PCR of 7 to 11 cycles using a sample-barcoded 5' primer and a J-beta primer mix. TCRdb analysed the 5' RACE reads with MiXCR anew, one entry per CDR3 protein. Of some 1.8 million distinct CDR3 sequences listed, roughly two fifths were seen once; the top ten hold roughly 24%. This clonotype originated in a human donor in good health. The chain recombines TRBV12-3 or TRBV12-4 with TRBJ1-2; D unresolved. Source material: blood. CDR3 residues: CATYLRALDYGYTF. DNA of the CDR3: TGTGCCACCTACCTAAGGGCTTTGGACTATGGCTACACCTTC.